The T cell receptor (beta chain) under discussion was sequenced for a study of vaccination and CD4 T cells after COVID-19 (dated 2022 in TCRdb). Study-wide context: The convalescent cohort comprised six males and four females, including two Hispanic individuals, seven Caucasians, two Asians and one multiracial person. Participants received two doses of either the Pfizer-BioNTech BNT162b2 vaccine (n=8) or the Moderna mRNA-1273 vaccine (n=2). Post-COVID blood samples were collected from convalescent patients a median of approximately 93 days after diagnosis, with a range of about 30 to 180 days. Post-vaccine blood samples were obtained a median of around 67 days after the second vaccine dose, with a range of roughly 14 to 241 days. For stimulating the cultures, overlapping spike peptide pools were used, derived from SARS-CoV-2 as well as from the common cold coronaviruses HCoV-NL63, HCoV-OC43 and HCoV-229E. Control cultures used a CEFX viral epitope pool as positive control, an HIV-1 Nef peptide pool as negative control, or no peptide. The spike-specific CD4+ TCR repertoire was compared before and after mRNA vaccination in fewer than eleven COVID-19 convalescent patients and several infection-naive healthy vaccine recipients. Memory CD4+ T cell crossreactivity between SARS-CoV-2 and common cold coronavirus spike proteins was assessed at the TCR clonotype level in an earlier paper using these donors.

Beyond this particular receptor, the publication reports: In convalescent patients, nearly all vaccine-specific clones (304 of 307) were found to be mono-reactive for SARS-CoV-2 spike rather than cross-reactive with common cold coronaviruses. Relatively few convalescent patients were included in the study, and early timepoints after natural infection were not analyzed. Although the median number of SARS-CoV-2-reactive clonotypes went up from roughly 20 after infection to approximately 40 after vaccination, the increase was not significant. In convalescent patients, a median 86.3% of post-vaccine SARS-CoV-2-reactive clones were detected only after vaccination, and vaccine-specific priming was suggested by this finding.

This clonotype has a handful of counts. Its specific antigen is unknown. The input lacks base qualities; no much larger clone sits a single base away. According to the study, the label for this sample's treatment or condition signals: approximately nine-day PBMC culture with coronavirus spike peptide pools or control peptides (ViraFEST assay). CD4+ T cells from unexposed donors were collected before the COVID-19 pandemic (2011-2018). To expand antigen-specific T cells with peptide pools and then pick out the expanded clonotypes through TCR sequencing, the study relied on the ViraFEST assay. Each well held 2.2 million or so PBMCs cultured with roughly 9.2 ug/ml peptide pools in IMDM containing roughly 5% human AB serum and roughly 10 IU/ml IL-2. Half of the culture medium was replaced with fresh IL-2-containing medium on days 3 and 7. Once the cells had been in culture for about 10 days, the EasySep CD4+ T cell isolation kit was used to isolate CD4+ T cells by negative selection. As cell number allowed, CD4+ T cells from unexposed donors were tested for reactivity to SARS-CoV-2 S and N and to four common cold coronavirus spike pools. Ficoll-Paque Plus gradient centrifugation was used to isolate PBMCs from whole blood, and the isolated PBMCs were then either used fresh or cryopreserved at -140C. In general, triplicate wells were set up for every culture condition. The leukapheresis product for the unexposed donors was obtained through commercial purchase.

Receptors were amplified or captured by PCR. DNA from cultured CD4+ T cells underwent TCR sequencing with the Oncomine TCR Beta short-read assay at the Johns Hopkins FTIC core. The QIAamp micro DNA kit was used to extract genomic DNA from the cultured CD4+ T cells. The Oncomine TCR Beta libraries from cultured CD4+ T cells were pooled using unique dual indexes and then sequenced on an Illumina iSeq 100. On the authors' methods: Non-productive sequences were removed, and CDR3s not starting with C, not ending with F or W, or shorter than 7 amino acids were discarded. The MANAFEST web application identified antigen-specific clonotypes by comparing peptide-stimulated wells against reference wells and other culture wells. Positive clones required FDR below 0.05, an odds ratio above 5, and productive frequency above 0.1% in at least two of three replicate wells. A clonotype counted as cross-reactive if it showed significant expansion both in the SARS-CoV-2 spike wells and in at least one common cold coronavirus spike condition. Levenshtein distances (stringdist) and unrooted phylogenetic trees (ape) in R version 3.6.1 were used to assess CDR3 homology. The public reads were reprocessed in TCRdb via fastp at Q25 and MiXCR, keeping in-frame beta chains. All rows with the same CDR3 protein become a single entry with the most common DNA and genes. The V and J calls here are based on TCRdb, not the publication. Counted in this sample were thousands of distinct CDR3 sequences; 35% to 45% of them appeared once. The ten largest account for around 30% of the sample.

The receptor comes from a human donor in good health. The sample taken for sequencing was CD4+ T cells from blood, cultured in vitro.

Here is the DNA: TGTGCCAGCAGTTACTCGCGTCGCCTAGCTGGGACCCAGTACTTC. It translates as CASSYSRRLAGTQYF. This receptor chain uses TRBV6-5 and TRBJ2-5, with TRBD2 tentatively as D gene (5 bases match). Per the germline V gene, MNHEY is the CDR1 and SVGAGI is the CDR2. The germline ends are 15 bases apart after V is trimmed by 0 bases and J by 7 bases. The CDR3, cysteine through phenylalanine, is 15 amino acids long. Only the CDR3 region is kept as DNA, spanning 45 bases read in frame from base 1.